This T cell receptor (beta chain) emerged from a study of shared clonotypes between healthy human individuals (TCRdb year 2020). Regarding the study in general: A few men and two women, aged 18 to 49 years, made up the cohort. For each donor, CD4 naive and CD4 memory were each run on three plates, CD8 naive on two plates, and CD8 memory on one plate. Blood TCR repertoires of about 5 healthy adults were deeply sequenced to estimate repertoire size and the extent of clonotype sharing between individuals. To increase sequencing depth and limit assay-specific biases, TCR repertoire library preparation and sequencing were carried out by different laboratories using diverse techniques. Between about 0.8 and 9 billion PBMCs per donor were obtained by leukapheresis.

The donors were healthy, HIV-negative adults with no recently reported acute infections or vaccinations. Every donor was a Caucasian adult residing in Nashville, Tennessee, USA. Magnetic negative selection was used to enrich CD4+ T cells, after which naive cells were positively selected on CD45RA and the negative fraction became the memory subset. Blood was obtained by leukapheresis, after which PBMCs were separated by Ficoll-Histopaque density gradient centrifugation and cryopreserved in liquid nitrogen vapor phase. Analytical flow cytometry was used to check the purity and quantity of every magnetically sorted T cell population. From each sorted fraction, genomic DNA was isolated and quantified by UV absorbance on a Nanodrop 2000c. Using the deep immunoSEQ assay, TCR CDR3 regions were amplified from genomic DNA by multiplex PCR. Genomic DNA extracted from each cell subset was distributed evenly over all wells of several immunoSEQ 96-well plates, and each plate served as one replicate. Each replicate PCR for sorted subsets received around 0.2 ug genomic DNA, equal to about 29,000 T cell genomes. Purified libraries were measured with a Qubit 3.0 fluorometer, size-checked on a Bioanalyzer 2100, and measured again with the KAPA Library Quantification kit. Each immunoSEQ 96-well plate was sequenced on its own single-read 150-cycle Illumina NextSeq 550 flow cell. Per the authors' processing: Because only junctional sequences without quality scores were contained in the immunoSEQ output, filtering matching that applied to full-length reads could not be performed. To assign V/J genes and CDR3, sequences were annotated against IMGT germline references using PyIR, a Python wrapper for IgBLAST v1.9. Reads were filtered out if the reads had weak V/J assignments (E-value above 1e-6), no CDR3, stop codons, out-of-frame junctions, or ambiguous translated residues. V3J clonotypes were defined as sequences sharing an identical inferred V gene, J gene, and CDR3 amino acid sequence. The percentage overlap between two repertoires was calculated by dividing the number of shared unique clonotypes by the size of the smaller repertoire. Repertoire richness was assessed with RTK rarefaction, the Chao1 estimator, and Recon v2.1 estimates of unobserved clonotypes. For all TCRbeta clonotypes obtained by the gDNA method from a handful of donors, generation probabilities were computed with OLGA. TCRdb provides this immuneACCESS table in a form limited to in-frame rearrangements. Some clones are lacking; in checked studies, under half of them reflect an unresolved V gene, and why the rest are absent is not known. The V and J calls and clone size come from that table; D and trimming were worked out from the DNA. The sample contains about 700,000 clones, around 74% of them found a single time. Of the sample, approximately 1.8% falls within the top ten clones.

The study at large found these results: Sharing across a few donors was observed for about 4.8% of naive CD4, over 3% of naive CD8, over 2% of memory CD4, and roughly 0.4% of memory CD8 clonotypes. Naive subsets generally had larger estimated clonotype richness than memory subsets. Even with the large sequencing depth, rarefaction of the sorted-subset datasets indicated that sequencing was incomplete. Clonotypes shared by all four sorted-subset donors showed higher generation probabilities than non-shared clonotypes. Based on pairwise subsampling, the degree of clonotype sharing among donors was expected to be affected by sequencing depth. Sampling was limited to blood, and TCR repertoires in tissue likely differ from TCR repertoires in blood. The genetic and exposure-history diversity represented was limited by the small number of donors.

This clone was observed a handful of times. Its antigen has not been determined. The input lacks base qualities; no much larger clone sits a single base away. Sequencing was done on a sample of memory CD4+ T cells sorted from blood. Per the publication, the cell subset or site label means: CD45RA-negative fraction. The sequence was collected from a woman aged 25-40 years in good health.

The DNA sequence follows: TGCAGCGTCCTTCCGGGTAATGAAAAACTGTTTTTT. This codes for CSVLPGNEKLFF. The chain joins TRBV29-1 to TRBJ1-4, with an unclear D gene assignment. The germline V gene yields SQVTM for CDR1 and ANQGSEA for CDR2. V gives up 6 bases and J gives up 4 bases, and the segment between their germline ends measures 9 bases. The CDR3 spans 12 residues, from the cysteine through the phenylalanine. The kept DNA is CDR3 alone, 36 bases in frame from the first base.